This TCR beta chain was found in a study of blood T cell repertoires in COVID-19. The overall study: Spain, Italy and the United States supplied samples that represented acute and convalescent COVID-19. PBMCs, B-cell-depleted T cells, or T cells were the source of the cDNA or gDNA that made up the material.

In the original analysis: Estimation of nucleated cell counts was performed using reference gene primer amplification. Libraries were prepared by immunoSEQ multiplex PCR; TCRdb keeps only in-frame clonotypes and omits some of them. V and J calls and clone size follow that table, whereas D and trimming were derived from the DNA. This sample yields some 140,000 clones, of which roughly 80% are seen a single time; more than 1.3% belongs to the top ten. This clone was detected only once. Trimming shortened V by 5 bases and J by 6 bases, and 11 bases separated the two germline ends. The CDR3 totals 12 residues. Germline V gene data show CDR1 as GTSNPN and CDR2 as SVGIG (reference sequence).

This sequence joins TRBV30 and TRBJ2-1, with a possible D match to TRBD2 (6 bases). This receptor was identified in a man in his sixties with acute or convalescent COVID-19. Sequenced input: peripheral blood. The CDR3 coding sequence is TGTGCCTGGGCCCGGGACTCCAATGAGCAGTTCTTC. Residues: CAWARDSNEQFF.